The 31 T cell receptor beta chains below all came from one sample that was sequenced in a study of shared clonotypes between healthy human individuals. Repertoires were generated with immunoSEQ multiplex PCR, while TCRdb's copy carries only in-frame clones and drops some. Here the sample spans roughly 2.5 million clones, approximately 90% being singletons. Material: naive CD4+ T cells sorted from blood. Documented subset: CD45RA+ positively selected. The receptors shown here come from a man between 18 and 35 years old in good health.

The V call is TRBV28, the J call TRBJ2-7, with 9 bases that match TRBD2. The V gene's germline CDR1 is MDHEN and CDR2 SYDVKM. V lost 5 bases and J lost 4; bases outside the gene matches: 3. The CDR3 loop spans 13 amino acids. The CDR3 loop reads CASSISGGYEQYF. The CDR3 nucleotides are TGTGCCAGCAGTATTAGCGGGGGTTACGAGCAGTACTTC. The full variable domain, with the rest looked up from reference TRBV28 and TRBJ2-7, is DVKVTQSSRYLVKRTGEKVFLECVQDMDHENMFWYRQDPGLGLRLIYFSYDVKMKEKGDIPEGYSVSREKKERFSLILESASTNQTSMYLCASSISGGYEQYFGPGTRLTVT.

The chain has TRBV18 and TRBJ2-7; D not resolved. CDR1 is KGHSH, CDR2 LQKENI, per germline. V was cut by 3 bases and J by 1 base, with 7 bases left in between. The CDR3 spans 13 residues. The CDR3 sequence is CASSPNPSYEQYF. In DNA, the CDR3 is TGTGCCAGCTCACCCAACCCGTCCTACGAGCAGTACTTC.

The CDR3, as DNA: TGTGCCTGGACCCGCCGGGGGCCCGGGGAGCTGTTTTTT. Protein product: CAWTRRGPGELFF. The rearrangement links TRBV30 to TRBJ2-2, with D perhaps assigned TRBD1 or TRBD2 (6 bases each). V was shortened by 4 bases and J by 6 bases, with 12 bases between the two germline ends. This CDR3 has 13 residues. Germline-derived CDR1 and CDR2 are GTSNPN and SVGIG (reference sequence).

The rearrangement joins TRBV5-4 to TRBJ2-2; D unclear. Germline V CDR1 and CDR2: SGHNT, YYREEE (reference sequence). The V end lost 6 bases, the J end lost 0 bases, and 9 bases lay between the germline ends. CDR3 length equals 14 residues. CDR3 amino acids: CASKGNTNTGELFF. The CDR3, as DNA: TGTGCCAGCAAAGGGAATACGAACACCGGGGAGCTGTTTTTT. Together with reference TRBV5-4 and TRBJ2-2, the CDR3 gives the full variable domain: ETGVTQSPTHLIKTRGQQVTLRCSSQSGHNTVSWYQQALGQGPQFIFQYYREEENGRGNFPPRFSGLQFPNYSSELNVNALELDDSALYLCASKGNTNTGELFFGEGSRLTVL.

This chain connects TRBV10-2 to TRBJ2-3; a possible D gene is TRBD1 (7 bases). This CDR3 comprises 16 residues. CDR1 and CDR2 from the germline V gene are WSHSY and SAAADI. V was cut by 6 bases and J by 3 bases, with 19 bases left in between. CDR3 nucleotides: TGCGCCAGCAGCCACCCGGAACAGGGGAGGACAGATACGCAGTATTTT. Translation: CASSHPEQGRTDTQYF.

This clone was detected once. The chain couples TRBV4-2 to TRBJ1-4, with 8 nucleotides matching TRBD1. The germline V gene has CDR1 LGHNA and CDR2 YNFKEQ. The CDR3 has 16 amino acids. V lost 1 base and J lost 8; bases outside the gene matches: 9. The CDR3, as DNA: TGTGCCAGCAGCCAAGTCGATTCAGGGGGCCGGGAAAAACTGTTTTTT. It encodes CASSQVDSGGREKLFF.

This clone was counted once. V usage is TRBV5-1 and J usage is TRBJ1-2; possibly TRBD1 for D (5 bases). Trimming left V 6 bases short and J 2 bases short, with 23 bases between. The germline V gene has CDR1 SGHRS and CDR2 YFSETQ. The CDR3 loop spans 17 amino acids. The CDR3: CASTLLSPAQGNYGYTF. For the CDR3, the DNA is TGCGCCAGCACCCTACTCTCCCCAGCCCAGGGAAACTATGGCTACACCTTC.

V and J are TRBV5-1 and TRBJ2-7, with 14 nucleotides matching TRBD2. V lost 3 bases to trimming and J lost 5 bases; unmatched junction nucleotides: 13. Germline CDR1 SGHRS, CDR2 YFSETQ. This CDR3 has 18 amino acids. The CDR3: CASSSPMGTSGRRNEQYF. As DNA, the CDR3 is TGCGCCAGCAGCTCCCCTATGGGGACTAGCGGGAGAAGGAACGAGCAGTACTTC.

This chain connects TRBV4-1 to TRBJ2-5; TRBD2 agrees at 8 bases. Germline V gene lookup returns CDR1 MGHRA and CDR2 YSYEKL. J was trimmed by 10 bases and V by 4 bases; bases with no gene match: 8. CDR3 length: 13 residues. Written as DNA, the CDR3 is TGCGCCAGCAGCCCGGATCGGGGGGGGTTCCAGTACTTC. Residues: CASSPDRGGFQYF.

V usage is TRBV6-5 and J usage is TRBJ2-7; 10 positions agree with TRBD2. Trimming at V came to 7 bases and at J to 8 bases, leaving 14 bases not matched to a gene. CDR1 MNHEY and CDR2 SVGAGI come from the germline V gene. CDR3 size: 15 residues. CDR3 sequence reads: CASTSTGLAERKQYF. The CDR3, as DNA: TGTGCCAGCACCTCTACAGGACTAGCGGAGAGGAAGCAGTACTTC.

The rearrangement joins TRBV5-1 to TRBJ2-7; tentatively, D is TRBD1 (5 bases). Germline V gene lookup returns CDR1 SGHRS and CDR2 YFSETQ. CDR3 size: 14 residues. V was pared by 4 bases and J by 0 bases, with 11 bases between. Written as DNA, the CDR3 is TGCGCCAGCAGCCCCGCACAGGCCTCCTACGAGCAGTACTTC. Amino acid sequence: CASSPAQASYEQYF. Drawing the rest from reference TRBV5-1 and TRBJ2-7, the complete variable domain is KAGVTQTPRYLIKTRGQQVTLSCSPISGHRSVSWYQQTPGQGLQFLFEYFSETQRNKGNFPGRFSGRQFSNSRSEMNVSTLELGDSALYLCASSPAQASYEQYFGPGTRLTVT.

This chain connects TRBV5-6 to TRBJ2-3; D possibly corresponds to TRBD2 (5 bases). V lost 3 bases and J lost 2, with 10 bases in between. Germline V lookup: CDR1 SGHDT, CDR2 YYEEEE. The CDR3 covers 14 residues. The CDR3 nucleotides read TGTGCCAGCAGCTCAATCCGGGACACAGATACGCAGTATTTT. It translates to CASSSIRDTDTQYF. Complete variable domain (other parts from reference TRBV5-6 and TRBJ2-3): DAGVTQSPTHLIKTRGQQVTLRCSPKSGHDTVSWYQQALGQGPQFIFQYYEEEERQRGNFPDRFSGHQFPNYSSELNVNALLLGDSALYLCASSSIRDTDTQYFGPGTRLTVL.

This clone turned up a few times. The identical CDR3 is also encoded by other nucleotide sequences in the sample. J is TRBJ1-1 and V is TRBV18; D call uncertain. V was shortened by 0 bases and J by 1 base, with 6 bases between the two germline ends. Germline V gene data show CDR1 as KGHSH and CDR2 as LQKENI. CDR3 length: 14 residues. CDR3 DNA: TGTGCCAGCTCACCACCGCCGGGGAACACTGAAGCTTTCTTT. Translation: CASSPPPGNTEAFF.

The chain joins TRBV4-3 to TRBJ1-4; 7 bases line up with TRBD1. Germline loops: CDR1 LGHNA, CDR2 YSLEER. Germline trimming cut 3 bases from V and 3 bases from J; bases unmatched to any gene: 4. This CDR3 has 15 residues. The CDR3 DNA reads as TGCGCCAGCAGCCAGCAGGGGGGGGCTAATGAAAAACTGTTTTTT. This sequence encodes CASSQQGGANEKLFF.

The V and J genes are TRBV4-3 and TRBJ2-3; D is uncertain. CDR1 LGHNA and CDR2 YSLEER come from the germline V gene. The CDR3 contains 14 residues. The germline V and J ends were trimmed by 3 bases and 0 bases, with 7 bases remaining between them. The CDR3 DNA reads as TGCGCCAGCAGCCAGGAACCTAGCACAGATACGCAGTATTTT. Its translation is CASSQEPSTDTQYF.

J is TRBJ1-1 and V is TRBV7-2; D is unresolved. The V gene lost 5 bases and the J gene lost 5 bases, with 12 bases spanning the gap. The V gene's germline CDR1 is SGHTA and CDR2 FQGNSA. This CDR3 spans 13 amino acids. CDR3 sequence reads: CASSPPGRTEAFF. The CDR3 nucleotides are TGTGCCAGCAGCCCGCCCGGGAGGACTGAAGCTTTCTTT.

The rearrangement uses TRBV5-8 and TRBJ1-1; no reliable D call. Germline V gene sequence: CDR1 SGHTS, CDR2 YDEGEE. V shed 0 bases and J shed 8 bases, with 17 bases lying between them. CDR3 length: 15 residues. The CDR3 spells CASSLARNFPREAFF. DNA of the CDR3: TGTGCCAGCAGCTTGGCCCGGAACTTCCCCCGAGAAGCTTTCTTT.

A word on this clone: Other DNA sequences within the sample encode an identical CDR3. The genes are TRBV5-1 and TRBJ2-5; unclear D gene. Trimming stripped 1 base from V and 3 bases from J, with 4 bases between. Germline V gene sequence: CDR1 SGHRS, CDR2 YFSETQ. CDR3 size: 12 residues. The CDR3: CASSLREETQYF. The CDR3 nucleotides are TGCGCCAGCAGCTTGAGAGAAGAGACCCAGTACTTC. The full variable domain, completed using reference TRBV5-1 and TRBJ2-5, is KAGVTQTPRYLIKTRGQQVTLSCSPISGHRSVSWYQQTPGQGLQFLFEYFSETQRNKGNFPGRFSGRQFSNSRSEMNVSTLELGDSALYLCASSLREETQYFGPGTRLLVL.

This rearrangement joins TRBV6-6 to TRBJ1-1, with 7 bases fitting TRBD1. With 7 bases clipped from V and 0 bases from J, the junction kept 5 bases outside the gene matches. CDR1 and CDR2 (germline): MNHNY, SVGAGI (reference sequence). The CDR3 spans 14 residues. CDR3 DNA: TGTGCCAGCATCCAGACAGGGATGAACACTGAAGCTTTCTTT. Amino acid sequence: CASIQTGMNTEAFF.

The V and J genes are TRBV5-5 and TRBJ2-1; D uncertain. V was shortened by 2 bases and J by 7 bases, with 10 bases between the two germline ends. CDR3 length equals 13 residues. Germline-derived CDR1 and CDR2 are SGHKS and YYEKEE (reference sequence). The CDR3 bases are TGTGCCAGCAGCTTTCCCCGGCAAAATGAGCAGTTCTTC. Amino acid sequence: CASSFPRQNEQFF.

This clone was picked up one time. Within the sample, other DNA sequences also encode this same CDR3. V is TRBV5-1 and J is TRBJ1-4; D is ambiguous. CDR3 length equals 15 residues. Germline V gives CDR1 SGHRS, CDR2 YFSETQ. V lost 1 base to trimming and J lost 0 bases, with 7 bases between them. This CDR3 reads CASSLLGATNEKLFF. CDR3 bases: TGCGCCAGCAGCTTGCTTGGAGCAACTAATGAAAAACTGTTTTTT.

The rearrangement joins TRBV7-2 to TRBJ1-2; D remains ambiguous. The germline V gene encodes CDR1 SGHTA and CDR2 FQGNSA. V was clipped by 5 bases and J by 3 bases, with 13 bases between them. The CDR3 consists of 14 residues. The CDR3 DNA reads TGTGCCAGCAGCACGTCAGGCGGTGACTATGGCTACACCTTC. It specifies CASSTSGGDYGYTF.

The V gene is TRBV10-1, the J gene TRBJ2-1; D gene unclear. There are 13 residues in the CDR3. V lost 6 bases and J lost 6, with 12 bases in between. Germline V lookup: CDR1 WNHNN, CDR2 SYGVQD (reference sequence). The CDR3 sequence is CASSASSSNEQFF. The CDR3 nucleotides are TGCGCCAGCAGCGCAAGCTCGAGCAATGAGCAGTTCTTC.

The chain joins TRBV5-6 to TRBJ2-4; perhaps TRBD1 as D (5 bases). The CDR3 has 16 amino acids. Germline V gene sequence: CDR1 SGHDT, CDR2 YYEEEE. V lost 1 base and J lost 0, with 11 bases in between. CDR3 nucleotides: TGTGCCAGCAGCTTGTCCGACAGTGTAGCCAAAAACATTCAGTACTTC. The encoded protein is CASSLSDSVAKNIQYF.

The chain couples TRBV30 to TRBJ1-3, with D tentatively TRBD1 (5 bases). This CDR3 spans 14 amino acids. V lost 2 bases, J lost 4 bases, and 12 bases lay in between. Germline CDR1 and CDR2: GTSNPN and SVGIG (reference sequence). In nucleotides, the CDR3 is TGTGCCTGGAGTCAACTGGGGCAGGGAAACACCATATATTTT. As protein: CAWSQLGQGNTIYF.

About this clone itself: This CDR3 is also generated by other DNA sequences in the sample. The chain is built from TRBV5-4 and TRBJ2-7, with a possible D match to TRBD1 (5 bases). Germline V gene data show CDR1 as SGHNT and CDR2 as YYREEE (reference sequence). Trimming pared 3 bases from V and 4 bases from J, leaving 8 bases between. The CDR3 runs to 12 residues. In DNA form, the CDR3 reads TGTGCCAGCAGCTCCGACAGATACGAGCAGTACTTC. The encoded protein is CASSSDRYEQYF.

The chain combines TRBV5-4 with TRBJ1-1; tentative D call: TRBD1 (5 bases). This CDR3 comprises 15 residues. Looked up from germline, CDR1 is SGHNT and CDR2 is YYREEE (reference sequence). V lost 1 base to trimming and J lost 5 bases, with 15 bases between them. CDR3 in amino acids: CASSLLSGRGTEAFF. The CDR3 DNA reads as TGTGCCAGCAGCTTGTTATCGGGGCGAGGGACTGAAGCTTTCTTT.

The V gene is TRBV5-1, the J gene TRBJ1-6, with D perhaps TRBD1 (6 bases). V lost 0 bases and J lost 6, with 13 bases in between. The CDR3 totals 16 residues. Germline V gene lookup returns CDR1 SGHRS and CDR2 YFSETQ. This CDR3 is CASSLGQEGSNSPLHF. The CDR3 DNA follows: TGCGCCAGCAGCTTGGGACAGGAAGGCAGTAATTCACCCCTCCACTTT. Drawing the rest from reference TRBV5-1 and TRBJ1-6, the complete variable domain is KAGVTQTPRYLIKTRGQQVTLSCSPISGHRSVSWYQQTPGQGLQFLFEYFSETQRNKGNFPGRFSGRQFSNSRSEMNVSTLELGDSALYLCASSLGQEGSNSPLHFGNGTRLTVT.

The chain carries TRBV13 and TRBJ1-1, with D uncertain. Germline V gives CDR1 PRHDT, CDR2 FYEKMQ (reference sequence). The CDR3 extends over 15 amino acids. The V and J ends lost 5 bases and 0 bases respectively, with 13 bases between them. The CDR3 sequence is CASSISGGLNTEAFF. CDR3 DNA sequence: TGTGCCAGCAGCATATCAGGAGGCTTGAACACTGAAGCTTTCTTT.

Written as DNA, the CDR3 is TGTGCCAGCAGACCAAGCGGGGGGGCCGCAGATACGCAGTATTTT. It is translated as CASRPSGGAADTQYF. The chain couples TRBV2 to TRBJ2-3, with 10 bases matching TRBD2. This CDR3 is built from 15 residues. Germline V lookup: CDR1 SNHLY, CDR2 FYNNEI. The V and J ends lost 6 bases and 4 bases, in that order; junction bases with no gene match: 7.

The V call is TRBV5-6, the J call TRBJ1-3; TRBD1 is a possible D gene (5 bases). This CDR3 has 13 residues. Per the germline V gene, CDR1 is SGHDT and CDR2 is YYEEEE. V was trimmed by 2 bases and J by 4 bases, leaving 7 bases between them. The CDR3 loop reads CASSLWDGNTIYF. CDR3 in DNA: TGTGCCAGCAGCTTATGGGACGGAAACACCATATATTTT.